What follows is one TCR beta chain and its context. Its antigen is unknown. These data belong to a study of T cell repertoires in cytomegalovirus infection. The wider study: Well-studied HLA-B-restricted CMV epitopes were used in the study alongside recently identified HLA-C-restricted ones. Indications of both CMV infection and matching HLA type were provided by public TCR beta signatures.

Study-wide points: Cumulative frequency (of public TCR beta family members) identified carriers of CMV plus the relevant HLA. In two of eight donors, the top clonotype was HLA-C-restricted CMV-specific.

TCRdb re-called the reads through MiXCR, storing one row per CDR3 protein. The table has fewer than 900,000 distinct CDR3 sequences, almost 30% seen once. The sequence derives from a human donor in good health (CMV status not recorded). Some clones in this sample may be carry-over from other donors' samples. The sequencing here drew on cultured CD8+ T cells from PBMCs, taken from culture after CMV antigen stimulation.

The CDR3 reads CASGLNYEAFF. The CDR3 nucleotides are TGTGCCAGCGGCCTGAACTATGAAGCTTTCTTT. The J gene is TRBJ1-1, the V gene TRBV7-1, with D uncertain. TRBV7-1 is classed as an ORF, of uncertain function. The CDR3 consists of 11 residues. V was cut by 8 bases and J by 7 bases, with 11 bases left in between.